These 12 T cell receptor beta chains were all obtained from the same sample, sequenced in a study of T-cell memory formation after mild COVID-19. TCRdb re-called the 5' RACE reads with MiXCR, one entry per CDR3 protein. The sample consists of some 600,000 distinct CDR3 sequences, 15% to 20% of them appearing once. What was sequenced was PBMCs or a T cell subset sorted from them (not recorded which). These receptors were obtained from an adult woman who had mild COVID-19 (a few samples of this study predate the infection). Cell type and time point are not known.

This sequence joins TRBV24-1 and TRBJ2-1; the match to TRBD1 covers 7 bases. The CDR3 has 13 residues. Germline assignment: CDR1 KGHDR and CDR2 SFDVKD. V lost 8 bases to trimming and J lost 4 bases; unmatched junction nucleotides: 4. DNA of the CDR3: TGTGCCACCACCAAGGGACAGTACAATGAGCAGTTCTTC. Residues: CATTKGQYNEQFF.

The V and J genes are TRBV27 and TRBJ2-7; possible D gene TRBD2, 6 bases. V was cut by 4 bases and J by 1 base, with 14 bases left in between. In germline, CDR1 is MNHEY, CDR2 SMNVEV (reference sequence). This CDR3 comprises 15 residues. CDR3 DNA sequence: TGTGCCAGCAGTTCCGCGGGGCAGGGTTCCTACGAGCAGTACTTC. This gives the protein CASSSAGQGSYEQYF.

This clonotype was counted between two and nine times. The CDR3 loop is CASSRLLGARNYGYTF. The CDR3 coding sequence is TGTGCCAGCAGCCGCCTCTTAGGGGCGCGTAACTATGGCTACACCTTC. This chain joins TRBV7-6 and TRBJ1-2; possible D gene TRBD1, 5 bases. The V end lost 5 bases, the J end lost 1 base, and 17 bases lay between the germline ends. The germline V gene has CDR1 SGHVS and CDR2 FNYEAQ. The CDR3 sequence is 16 residues long.

CDR3: CASSLAQGYYEQYF. The CDR3 region has the DNA TGTGCCAGCAGTTTGGCCCAGGGGTACTACGAGCAGTACTTC. The chain employs TRBV27 and TRBJ2-7; possibly TRBD1 for D (6 bases). The V and J ends lost 3 bases and 3 bases respectively, with 12 bases between them. CDR3 length equals 14 residues. The V gene's germline CDR1 is MNHEY and CDR2 SMNVEV (reference sequence).

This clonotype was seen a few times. CDR3 in DNA: TGTGCCAGCAGCCCTCGAGCGGGGAGCTCCTACGAGCAGTACTTC. It is translated as CASSPRAGSSYEQYF. The V and J genes are TRBV4-2 and TRBJ2-7; 7 bases agree with TRBD2. With V trimmed by 4 bases and J by 0 bases, 6 bases remained unmatched. The CDR3 totals 15 residues. Germline CDR1 reads LGHNA; CDR2 reads YNFKEQ.

The CDR3 protein is CASSASPGTANNEQFF. CDR3 bases: TGTGCCAGCAGCGCCAGCCCCGGGACAGCCAACAATGAGCAGTTCTTC. The chain joins TRBV9 to TRBJ2-1; 7 nucleotides align to TRBD1. Germline V gives CDR1 SGDLS, CDR2 YYNGEE. This CDR3 has 16 residues. J gave up 5 bases and V 3 bases, and 11 bases lay outside the gene matches.

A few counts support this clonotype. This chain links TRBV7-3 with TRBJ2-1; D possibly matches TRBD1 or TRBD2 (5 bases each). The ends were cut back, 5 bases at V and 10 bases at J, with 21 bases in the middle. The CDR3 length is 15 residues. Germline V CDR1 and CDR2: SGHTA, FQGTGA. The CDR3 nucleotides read TGTGCCAGCAGCCTACGGCTAGAGGGGCTTGGAGAGCAGTTCTTC. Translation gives CASSLRLEGLGEQFF.

This CDR3 reads CASSVSPGPDTDTQYF. For the CDR3, the DNA is TGTGCCAGCAGCGTCTCCCCGGGACCAGACACAGATACGCAGTATTTT. This chain uses TRBV9 with TRBJ2-3; D assignment may be TRBD1 or TRBD2 (5 bases each). In germline, CDR1 is SGDLS, CDR2 YYNGEE. The V gene lost 2 bases and the J gene lost 2 bases, with 15 bases spanning the gap. This CDR3 contains 16 residues.

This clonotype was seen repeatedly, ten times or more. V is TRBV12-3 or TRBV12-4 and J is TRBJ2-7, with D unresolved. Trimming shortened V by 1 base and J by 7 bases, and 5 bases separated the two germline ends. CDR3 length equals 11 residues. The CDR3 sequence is CASSLGVEQYF. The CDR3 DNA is TGTGCCAGCAGTTTAGGGGTGGAGCAGTACTTC.

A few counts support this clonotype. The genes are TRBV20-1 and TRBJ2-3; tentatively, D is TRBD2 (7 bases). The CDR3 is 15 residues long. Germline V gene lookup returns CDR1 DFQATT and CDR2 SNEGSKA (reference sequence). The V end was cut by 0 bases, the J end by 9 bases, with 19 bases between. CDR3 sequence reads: CSARDYTGRGGTQYF. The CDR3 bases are TGCAGTGCTAGAGATTACACGGGAAGGGGGGGAACGCAGTATTTT.

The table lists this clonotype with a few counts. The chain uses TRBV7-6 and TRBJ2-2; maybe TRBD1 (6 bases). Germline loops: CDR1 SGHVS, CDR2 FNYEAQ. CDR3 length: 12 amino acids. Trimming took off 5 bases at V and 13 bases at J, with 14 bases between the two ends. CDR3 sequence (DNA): TGTGCCAGCAGCGAACAGGGAGAGGGGCTGTTTTTT. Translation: CASSEQGEGLFF.

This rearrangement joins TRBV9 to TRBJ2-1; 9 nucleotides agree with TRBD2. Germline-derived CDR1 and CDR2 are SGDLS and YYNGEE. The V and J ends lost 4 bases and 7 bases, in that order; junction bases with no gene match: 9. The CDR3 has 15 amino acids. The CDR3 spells CASSFPSGITNEQFF. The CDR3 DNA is TGTGCCAGCAGCTTTCCTAGCGGGATCACTAATGAGCAGTTCTTC.